This T cell receptor (beta chain) was identified during a study of blood T cell repertoires in COVID-19. Turning to the study itself: Acute and convalescent COVID-19 samples came from the United States, Italy and Spain.

Germline V lookup: CDR1 SGHRS, CDR2 YFSETQ. V was trimmed by 5 bases and J by 7 bases, leaving 16 bases between them. The CDR3 sequence is 14 residues long. The repertoire was sequenced with immunoSEQ multiplex PCR; TCRdb's copy has only in-frame clones and lacks some. The sample has some 16,000 clones; approximately 78% are singletons. This clone occurred a few times. The material sequenced was peripheral blood. The source of this sequence is a man aged 55 to 70 with acute or convalescent COVID-19. This chain links TRBV5-1 with TRBJ2-1; possibly TRBD2 for D (6 bases). Written as DNA, the CDR3 is TGCGCCAGCAGTAATAGCGGAACTACTAATGAGCAGTTCTTC. Protein sequence: CASSNSGTTNEQFF.